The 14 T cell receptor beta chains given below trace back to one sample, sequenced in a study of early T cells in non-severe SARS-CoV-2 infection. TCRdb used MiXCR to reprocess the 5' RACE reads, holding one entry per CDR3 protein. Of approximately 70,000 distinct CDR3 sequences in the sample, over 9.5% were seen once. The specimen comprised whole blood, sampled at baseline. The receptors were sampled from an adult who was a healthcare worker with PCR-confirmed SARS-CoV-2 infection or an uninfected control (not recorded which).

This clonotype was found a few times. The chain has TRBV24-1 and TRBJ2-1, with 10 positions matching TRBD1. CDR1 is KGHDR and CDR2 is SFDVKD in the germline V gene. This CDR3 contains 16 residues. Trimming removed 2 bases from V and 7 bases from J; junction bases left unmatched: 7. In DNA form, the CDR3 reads TGTGCCACCAGTGATTCATTGACAGGGGGCGGGAATGAGCAGTTCTTC. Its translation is CATSDSLTGGGNEQFF.

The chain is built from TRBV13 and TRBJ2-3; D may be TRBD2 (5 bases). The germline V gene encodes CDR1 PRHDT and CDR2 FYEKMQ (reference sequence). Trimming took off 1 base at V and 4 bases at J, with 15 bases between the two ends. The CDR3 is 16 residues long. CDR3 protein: CASSLERLSGSDTQYF. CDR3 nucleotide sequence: TGTGCCAGCAGCTTAGAGCGGTTATCGGGGTCAGATACGCAGTATTTT.

CDR3 residues: CASTKDRANTEAFF. DNA for the CDR3: TGTGCCAGCACCAAGGACAGGGCGAACACTGAAGCTTTCTTT. The chain links TRBV5-5 to TRBJ1-1, with 8 bases fitting TRBD1. The germline V gene has CDR1 SGHKS and CDR2 YYEKEE (reference sequence). V was pared by 6 bases and J by 1 base, with 5 bases of the junction left unmatched. This CDR3 is 14 amino acids long.

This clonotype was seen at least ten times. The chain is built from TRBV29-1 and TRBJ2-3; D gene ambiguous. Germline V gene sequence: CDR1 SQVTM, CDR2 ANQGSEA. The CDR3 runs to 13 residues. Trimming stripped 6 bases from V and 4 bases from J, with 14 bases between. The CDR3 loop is CSVVQSVPDTQYF. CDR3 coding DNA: TGCAGCGTCGTACAAAGTGTGCCAGATACGCAGTATTTT.

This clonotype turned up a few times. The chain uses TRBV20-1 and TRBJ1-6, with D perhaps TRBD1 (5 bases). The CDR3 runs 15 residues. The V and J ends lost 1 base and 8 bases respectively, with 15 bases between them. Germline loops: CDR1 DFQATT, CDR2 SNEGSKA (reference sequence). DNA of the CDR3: TGCAGTGCTAGAGCCCCCGGGCAGGGCTATTCACCCCTCCACTTT. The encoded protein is CSARAPGQGYSPLHF.

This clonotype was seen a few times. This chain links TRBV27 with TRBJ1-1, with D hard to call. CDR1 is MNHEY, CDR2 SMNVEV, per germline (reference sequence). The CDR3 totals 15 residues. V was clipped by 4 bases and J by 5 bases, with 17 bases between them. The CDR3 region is CASSYTPPRATEAFF. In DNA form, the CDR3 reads TGTGCCAGCAGTTACACCCCCCCTAGGGCAACTGAAGCTTTCTTT.

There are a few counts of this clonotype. CDR3 nucleotides: TGTGCCAGCCAGGGGTGGGCTGGCACTGAAGCTTTCTTT. This sequence encodes CASQGWAGTEAFF. The V call is TRBV7-2, the J call TRBJ1-1; D is possibly TRBD1 (6 bases). This CDR3 has 13 residues. In germline, CDR1 is SGHTA, CDR2 FQGNSA. Trimming took 8 bases from V and 4 from J, leaving 14 bases between them.

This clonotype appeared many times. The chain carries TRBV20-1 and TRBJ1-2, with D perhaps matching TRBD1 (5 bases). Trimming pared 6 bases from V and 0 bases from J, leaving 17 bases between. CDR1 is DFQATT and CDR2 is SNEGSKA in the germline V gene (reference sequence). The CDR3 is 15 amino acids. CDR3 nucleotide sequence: TGCAGTGCGCCACGGGACTTCACAGCTAACTATGGCTACACCTTC. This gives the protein CSAPRDFTANYGYTF.

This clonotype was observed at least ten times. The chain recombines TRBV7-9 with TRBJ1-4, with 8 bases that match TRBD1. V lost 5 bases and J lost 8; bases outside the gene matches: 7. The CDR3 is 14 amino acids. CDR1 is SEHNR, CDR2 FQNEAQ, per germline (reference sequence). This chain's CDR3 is CASSPRRGPEKLFF. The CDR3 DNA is TGTGCCAGCAGCCCGCGCAGGGGGCCAGAAAAACTGTTTTTT.

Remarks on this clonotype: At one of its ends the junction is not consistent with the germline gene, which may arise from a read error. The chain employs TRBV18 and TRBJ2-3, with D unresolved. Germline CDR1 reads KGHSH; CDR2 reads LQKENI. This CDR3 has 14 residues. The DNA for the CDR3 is TGTGCCAGCTCCCTAGGCTTAGCCACAGTTACGCAGTATTTT. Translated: CASSLGLATVTQYF. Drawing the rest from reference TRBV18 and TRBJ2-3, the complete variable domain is NAGVMQNPRHLVRRRGQEARLRCSPMKGHSHVYWYRQLPEEGLKFMVYLQKENIIDESGMPKERFSAEFPKEGPSILRIQQVVRGDSAAYFCASSLGLATVTQYFGPGTRLTVL.

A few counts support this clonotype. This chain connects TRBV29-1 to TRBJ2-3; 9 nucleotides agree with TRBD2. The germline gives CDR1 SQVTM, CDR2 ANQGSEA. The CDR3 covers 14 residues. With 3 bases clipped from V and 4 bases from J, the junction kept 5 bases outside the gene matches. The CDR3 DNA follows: TGCAGCGTTGATAGCGGGGGTGTGGCAGATACGCAGTATTTT. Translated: CSVDSGGVADTQYF.

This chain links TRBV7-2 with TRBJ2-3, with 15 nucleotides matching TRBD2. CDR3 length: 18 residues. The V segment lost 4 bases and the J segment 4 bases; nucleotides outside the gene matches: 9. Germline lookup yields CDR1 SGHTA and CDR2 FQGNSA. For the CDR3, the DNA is TGTGCCAGCAGCTCCTCCGGGACTAGCGGGGGGCCTTCAGATACGCAGTATTTT. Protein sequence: CASSSSGTSGGPSDTQYF.

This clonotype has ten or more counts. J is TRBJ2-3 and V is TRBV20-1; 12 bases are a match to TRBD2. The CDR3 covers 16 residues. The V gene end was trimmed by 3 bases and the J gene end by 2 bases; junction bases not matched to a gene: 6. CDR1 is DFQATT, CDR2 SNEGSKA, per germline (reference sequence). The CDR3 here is CSASPWTSGTTDTQYF. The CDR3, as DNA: TGCAGTGCTAGTCCATGGACTAGCGGGACCACAGATACGCAGTATTTT.

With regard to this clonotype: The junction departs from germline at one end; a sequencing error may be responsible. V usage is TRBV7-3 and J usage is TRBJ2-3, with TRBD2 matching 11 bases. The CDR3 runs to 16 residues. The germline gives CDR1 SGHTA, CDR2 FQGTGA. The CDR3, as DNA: TGTGCCAGCAGCTTAGAGGGTCTAGCGGGGGGAGGTACGCGGTATTTT. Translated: CASSLEGLAGGGTRYF.